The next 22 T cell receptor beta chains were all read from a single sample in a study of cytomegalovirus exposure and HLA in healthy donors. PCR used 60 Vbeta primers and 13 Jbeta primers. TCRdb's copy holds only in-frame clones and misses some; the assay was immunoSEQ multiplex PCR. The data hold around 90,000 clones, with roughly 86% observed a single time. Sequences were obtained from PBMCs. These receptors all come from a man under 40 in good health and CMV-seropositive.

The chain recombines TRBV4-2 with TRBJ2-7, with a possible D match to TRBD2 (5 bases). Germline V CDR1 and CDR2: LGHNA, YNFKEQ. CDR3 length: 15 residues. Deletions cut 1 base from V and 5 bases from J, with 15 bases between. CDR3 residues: CASSQGAGYLHEQYF. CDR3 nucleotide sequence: TGTGCCAGCAGCCAAGGGGCGGGCTACCTCCACGAGCAGTACTTC.

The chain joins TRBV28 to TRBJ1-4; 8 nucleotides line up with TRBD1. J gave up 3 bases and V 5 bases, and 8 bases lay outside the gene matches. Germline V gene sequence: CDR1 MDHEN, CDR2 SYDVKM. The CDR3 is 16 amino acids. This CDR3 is CASSHYSGGSNEKLFF. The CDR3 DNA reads TGTGCCAGCAGTCACTACTCAGGGGGCTCTAATGAAAAACTGTTTTTT.

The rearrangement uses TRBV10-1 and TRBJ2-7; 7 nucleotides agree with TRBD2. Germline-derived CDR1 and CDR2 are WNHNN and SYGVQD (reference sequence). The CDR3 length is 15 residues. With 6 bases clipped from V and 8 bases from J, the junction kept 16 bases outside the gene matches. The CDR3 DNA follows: TGCGCCAGCAGCACCCGATTCAGGACTAGTTATCAGCAGTACTTC. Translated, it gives CASSTRFRTSYQQYF.

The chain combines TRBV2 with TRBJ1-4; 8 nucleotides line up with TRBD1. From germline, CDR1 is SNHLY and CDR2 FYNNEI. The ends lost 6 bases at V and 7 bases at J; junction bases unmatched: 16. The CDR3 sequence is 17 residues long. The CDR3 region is CASRTGQGVWRSEKLFF. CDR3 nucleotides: TGTGCCAGCAGAACCGGACAGGGAGTCTGGAGAAGTGAAAAACTGTTTTTT.

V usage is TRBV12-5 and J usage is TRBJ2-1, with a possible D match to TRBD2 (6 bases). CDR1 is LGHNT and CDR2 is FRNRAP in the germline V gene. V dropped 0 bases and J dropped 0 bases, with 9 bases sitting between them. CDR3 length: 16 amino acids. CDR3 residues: CASGLVLGGSYNEQFF. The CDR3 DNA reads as TGTGCTAGTGGTTTGGTGCTGGGGGGCTCCTACAATGAGCAGTTCTTC.

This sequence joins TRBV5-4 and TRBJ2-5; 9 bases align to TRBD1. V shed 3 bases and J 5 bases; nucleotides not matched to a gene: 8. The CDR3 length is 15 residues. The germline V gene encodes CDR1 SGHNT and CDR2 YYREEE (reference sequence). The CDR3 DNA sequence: TGTGCCAGCAGCTGGGGGACAGGGTTTAGGGAGACCCAGTACTTC. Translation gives CASSWGTGFRETQYF.

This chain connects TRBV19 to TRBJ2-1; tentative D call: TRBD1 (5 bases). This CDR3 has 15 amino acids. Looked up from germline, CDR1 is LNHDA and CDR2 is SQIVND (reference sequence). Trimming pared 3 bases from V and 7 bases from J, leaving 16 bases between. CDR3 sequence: CASSISSGGANEQFF. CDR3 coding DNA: TGTGCCAGTAGTATTAGCAGTGGTGGGGCAAATGAGCAGTTCTTC.

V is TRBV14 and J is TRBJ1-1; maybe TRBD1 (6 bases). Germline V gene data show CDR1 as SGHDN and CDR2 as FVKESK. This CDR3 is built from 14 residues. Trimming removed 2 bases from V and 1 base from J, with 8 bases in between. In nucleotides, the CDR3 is TGTGCCAGCAGCCAATGGGGGCCGAACACTGAAGCTTTCTTT. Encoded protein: CASSQWGPNTEAFF.

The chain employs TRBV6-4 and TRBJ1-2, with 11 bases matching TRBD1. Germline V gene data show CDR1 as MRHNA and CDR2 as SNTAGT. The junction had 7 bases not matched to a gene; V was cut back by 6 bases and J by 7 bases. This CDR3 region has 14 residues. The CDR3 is CASRGQGDVGGYTF. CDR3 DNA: TGTGCCAGCAGGGGACAGGGGGACGTAGGTGGCTACACCTTC.

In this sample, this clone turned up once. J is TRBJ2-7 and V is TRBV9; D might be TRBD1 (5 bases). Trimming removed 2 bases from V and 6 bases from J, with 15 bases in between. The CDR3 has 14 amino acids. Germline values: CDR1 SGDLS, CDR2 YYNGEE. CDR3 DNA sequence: TGTGCCAGCAGCGTGGGGCTAAGCACTCTCGAGCAGTACTTC. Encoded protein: CASSVGLSTLEQYF.

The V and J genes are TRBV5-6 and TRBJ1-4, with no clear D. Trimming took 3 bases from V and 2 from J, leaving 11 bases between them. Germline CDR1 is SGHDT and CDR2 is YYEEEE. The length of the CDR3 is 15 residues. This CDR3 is CASSYEGSTNEKLFF. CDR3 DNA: TGTGCCAGCAGCTACGAGGGATCGACTAATGAAAAACTGTTTTTT. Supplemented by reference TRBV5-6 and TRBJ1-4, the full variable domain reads DAGVTQSPTHLIKTRGQQVTLRCSPKSGHDTVSWYQQALGQGPQFIFQYYEEEERQRGNFPDRFSGHQFPNYSSELNVNALLLGDSALYLCASSYEGSTNEKLFFGSGTQLSVL.

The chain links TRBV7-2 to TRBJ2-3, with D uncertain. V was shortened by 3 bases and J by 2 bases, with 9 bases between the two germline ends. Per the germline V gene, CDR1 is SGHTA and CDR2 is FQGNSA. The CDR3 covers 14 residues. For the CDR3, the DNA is TGTGCCAGCAGCTTCGTGGCGGACACAGATACGCAGTATTTT. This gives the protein CASSFVADTDTQYF.

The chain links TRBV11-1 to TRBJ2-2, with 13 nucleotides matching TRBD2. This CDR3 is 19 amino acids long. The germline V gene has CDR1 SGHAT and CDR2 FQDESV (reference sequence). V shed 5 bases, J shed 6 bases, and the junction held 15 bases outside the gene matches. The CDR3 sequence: CASSRTSGSRDPSAGELFF. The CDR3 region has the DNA TGTGCCAGCAGCCGGACTAGCGGGAGTAGGGACCCAAGTGCCGGGGAGCTGTTTTTT.

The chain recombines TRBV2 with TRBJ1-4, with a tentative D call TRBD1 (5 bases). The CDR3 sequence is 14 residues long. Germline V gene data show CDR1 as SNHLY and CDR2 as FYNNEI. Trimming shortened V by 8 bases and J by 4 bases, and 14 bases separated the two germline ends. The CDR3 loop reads CASYPGRGNEKLFF. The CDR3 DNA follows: TGTGCCAGCTACCCAGGGAGGGGTAATGAAAAACTGTTTTTT.

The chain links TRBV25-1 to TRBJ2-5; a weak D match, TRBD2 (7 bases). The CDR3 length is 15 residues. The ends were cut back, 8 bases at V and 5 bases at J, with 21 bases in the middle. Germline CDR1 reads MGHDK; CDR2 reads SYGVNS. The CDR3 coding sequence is TGTGCCAGCGGGGGGCGGGGAGGGCCCACGGAGACCCAGTACTTC. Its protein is CASGGRGGPTETQYF.

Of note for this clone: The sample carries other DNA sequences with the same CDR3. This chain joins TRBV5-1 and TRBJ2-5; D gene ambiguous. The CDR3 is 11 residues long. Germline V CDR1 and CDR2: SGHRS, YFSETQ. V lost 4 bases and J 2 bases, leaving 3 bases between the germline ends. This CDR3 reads CASSLQETQYF. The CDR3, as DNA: TGCGCCAGCAGCCTTCAAGAGACCCAGTACTTC.

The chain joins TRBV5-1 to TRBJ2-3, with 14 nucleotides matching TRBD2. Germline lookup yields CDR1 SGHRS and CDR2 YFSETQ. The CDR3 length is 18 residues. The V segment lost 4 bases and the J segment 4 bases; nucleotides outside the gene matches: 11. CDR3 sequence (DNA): TGCGCCAGCAGCGCTTTTGGGACTAGCGGGAGTAGGGCAGATACGCAGTATTTT. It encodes CASSAFGTSGSRADTQYF. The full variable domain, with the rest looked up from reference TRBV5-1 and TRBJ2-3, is KAGVTQTPRYLIKTRGQQVTLSCSPISGHRSVSWYQQTPGQGLQFLFEYFSETQRNKGNFPGRFSGRQFSNSRSEMNVSTLELGDSALYLCASSAFGTSGSRADTQYFGPGTRLTVL.

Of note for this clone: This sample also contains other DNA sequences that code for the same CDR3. DNA for the CDR3: TGTGCCAGCAGCGTAGCTAGCGGGAGGGCCTACAATGAGCAGTTCTTC. Protein sequence: CASSVASGRAYNEQFF. The chain uses TRBV9 and TRBJ2-1, with 12 bases that match TRBD2. The V gene's germline CDR1 is SGDLS and CDR2 YYNGEE. V shed 0 bases, J shed 2 bases, and the junction held 0 bases outside the gene matches. This CDR3 comprises 16 residues.

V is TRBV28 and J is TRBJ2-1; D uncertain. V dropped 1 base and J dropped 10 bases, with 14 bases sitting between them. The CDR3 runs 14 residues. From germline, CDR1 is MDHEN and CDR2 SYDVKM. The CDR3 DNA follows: TGTGCCAGCAGTTTATCCTTACTACGCACAGAGCAGTTCTTC. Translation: CASSLSLLRTEQFF.

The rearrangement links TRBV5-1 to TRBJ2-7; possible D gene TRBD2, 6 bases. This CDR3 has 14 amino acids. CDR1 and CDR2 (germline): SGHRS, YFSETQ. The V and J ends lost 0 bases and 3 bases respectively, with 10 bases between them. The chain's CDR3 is CASSLGGDFYEQYF. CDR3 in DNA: TGCGCCAGCAGCTTGGGAGGGGACTTCTACGAGCAGTACTTC.

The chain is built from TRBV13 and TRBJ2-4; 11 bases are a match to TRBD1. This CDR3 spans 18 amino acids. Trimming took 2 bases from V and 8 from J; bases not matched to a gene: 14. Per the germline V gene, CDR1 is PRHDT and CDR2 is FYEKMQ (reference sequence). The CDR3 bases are TGTGCCAGCAGCTTAAATGTCGGATGGACAGGGGGCATGGACATTCAGTACTTC. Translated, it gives CASSLNVGWTGGMDIQYF.

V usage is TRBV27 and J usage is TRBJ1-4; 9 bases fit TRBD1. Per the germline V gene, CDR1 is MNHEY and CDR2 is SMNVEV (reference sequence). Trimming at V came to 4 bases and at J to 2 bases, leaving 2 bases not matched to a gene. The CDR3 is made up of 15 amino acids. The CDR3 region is CASSWGTGTNEKLFF. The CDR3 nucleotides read TGTGCCAGCAGTTGGGGGACAGGGACTAATGAAAAACTGTTTTTT.